Below are 2 T cell receptor beta chains sequenced from a single sample in a study of blood T cell repertoires in COVID-19. TCRdb's copy holds only in-frame clones and misses some; the assay was immunoSEQ multiplex PCR. The table lists around 250,000 clones, 75% to 90% of them singletons. The sequenced sample consisted of peripheral blood. These receptors came from a man aged 60 to 69 who had recovered from COVID-19.

The rearrangement links TRBV4-2 to TRBJ2-5; 10 bases agree with TRBD1. CDR3 length equals 16 residues. From germline, CDR1 is LGHNA and CDR2 YNFKEQ. Trimming removed 4 bases from V and 2 bases from J; junction bases left unmatched: 7. The DNA of the CDR3 is TGTGCCAGCAGCCGCCCTGGACAGGGGGTTCAAGAGACCCAGTACTTC. The encoded protein is CASSRPGQGVQETQYF.

The gene calls are TRBV28 and TRBJ2-2, with TRBD1 identical over 8 bases. The CDR3 covers 14 residues. CDR1 and CDR2 (germline): MDHEN, SYDVKM. The V segment lost 6 bases and the J segment 3 bases; nucleotides outside the gene matches: 3. The CDR3 DNA sequence: TGTGCCAGCAGACAGGGGGGATACACCGGGGAGCTGTTTTTT. Its protein is CASRQGGYTGELFF.